This T cell receptor beta chain was captured in a study of T cell responses to AZD1222 COVID-19 vaccine listed by TCRdb under 2021. Regarding the study in general: A total of 233 trial participants underwent TCR sequencing, of whom nearly 210 had received two doses of AZD1222 and about 25 had received two doses of the MenACWY control vaccine. Trial participants were enrolled by age into subgroups of 18-55, 56-69 and 70-plus years, and roughly 150, 30 and 60 TCR-sequenced participants, respectively, were included in these subgroups. The study at large found these results: Nearly half of unique spike-specific TCRs reportedly recognized epitopes outside regions mutated in the B.1.351 and B.1.1.7 variants. A significant rise in spike-specific TCR breadth and depth was observed after two AZD1222 doses relative to day 0 and relative to MenACWY recipients. Conclusions about previously exposed vaccinees are limited, since just a handful of AZD1222 recipients were seropositive for SARS-CoV-2 at baseline. No day 14 peak-response samples were available, so repertoires were characterized only after the peak T cell response. In the small 56-69-year group, the increase in depth fell short of significance, most likely because of low power. The vaccine-associated CD4 TCRs covered the entire spike protein, and the dominant responses fell in regions 160-218 and 743-854. Participants were mostly white British and included more females than males, and it was suggested by the authors that clonal diversity may have been underestimated.

Interpreted using the paper, the time point label stands for: about 28 days (+/-7) after the second vaccine dose. AZD1222 recipients given second doses at about 4 weeks or at about 12 weeks were pooled, since spike-specific TCR depth and breadth were not found to differ between the two schedules. Vaccinee samples came from UK trials COV001 and COV002, including a single-blind randomized controlled phase 2/3 trial of AZD1222 (ChAdOx1 nCoV-19) in healthy adults. For TCRbeta chain sequencing, PBMC samples from trial participants were taken at day 0 and at day 28 after the second dose. The CDR3 regions of human TCRbeta chains were analyzed by immunosequencing. The original pipeline was this. TCRs in the repertoires were compared against a reference library of SARS-CoV-2-specific TCRs that had been generated with the MIRA antigen-specificity platform. Breadth was defined as the fraction of unique TCRs that were SARS-CoV-2-associated, and depth was defined as the fraction of total T cells that were SARS-CoV-2-associated. Using the MIRA data, each spike-specific TCR was mapped to the spike region that the TCR reacts to and placed in a CD4 or CD8 class. Log10-transformed breadth and depth values were compared by one-way ANOVA with Sidak's multiple comparisons tests. The clones in this table, taken by TCRdb from immuneACCESS, are in-frame only. Not every clone is retained; where verified, under half of the shortfall comes from an unresolved V gene, and the cause of the rest is unknown. For V, J and clone size, that table is used; D and trimming come from the DNA. The sample table contains about 270,000 clones; only one count was recorded for roughly 93% of them. The top ten clonotypes cover 0.55% of the sample.

CDR1 and CDR2, per the germline V gene (reference sequence), are LGHDT and YNNKEL. There are 15 amino acids in the CDR3, from cysteine to phenylalanine inclusive. Kept here is only the CDR3 DNA, which spans 45 bases and is read in frame from base 1. V is shortened by 0 bases, J by 10 bases, and the region joining them spans 15 bases. Worth noting for this clone: Its antigen is not yet known. The sample holds no much larger clone one base away, and base qualities are not on file.

The rearranged segments are TRBV3-1 (or the pseudogene TRBV3-2) and TRBJ1-4, with a tentative D gene TRBD1 over 6 matching bases. This TCR derives from an adult who received the AZD1222 COVID-19 vaccine. The sample here was peripheral blood, taken 28 days after the second AZD1222 dose. In nucleotides, the sequence is TGTGCCAGCAGCCAAGAAAGGCAGGGGATTGGAAAACTGTTTTTT. Translated, this gives CASSQERQGIGKLFF.